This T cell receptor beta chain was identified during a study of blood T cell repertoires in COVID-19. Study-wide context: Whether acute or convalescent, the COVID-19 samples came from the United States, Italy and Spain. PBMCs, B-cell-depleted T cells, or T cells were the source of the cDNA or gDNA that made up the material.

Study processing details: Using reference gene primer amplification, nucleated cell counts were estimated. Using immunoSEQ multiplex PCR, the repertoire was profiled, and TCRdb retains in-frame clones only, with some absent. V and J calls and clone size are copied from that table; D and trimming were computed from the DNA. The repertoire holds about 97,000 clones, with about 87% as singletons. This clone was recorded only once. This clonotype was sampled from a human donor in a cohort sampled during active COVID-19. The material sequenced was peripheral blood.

This chain's CDR3 is CASIGVGGEQYF. The CDR3 DNA sequence: TGTGCCAGTATAGGAGTCGGGGGCGAGCAGTACTTC. The rearrangement links TRBV19 to TRBJ2-7, with D perhaps matching TRBD2 (6 bases). Germline-derived CDR1 and CDR2 are LNHDA and SQIVND (reference sequence). The CDR3 runs to 12 residues. V shed 7 bases and J shed 6 bases, with 13 bases lying between them.